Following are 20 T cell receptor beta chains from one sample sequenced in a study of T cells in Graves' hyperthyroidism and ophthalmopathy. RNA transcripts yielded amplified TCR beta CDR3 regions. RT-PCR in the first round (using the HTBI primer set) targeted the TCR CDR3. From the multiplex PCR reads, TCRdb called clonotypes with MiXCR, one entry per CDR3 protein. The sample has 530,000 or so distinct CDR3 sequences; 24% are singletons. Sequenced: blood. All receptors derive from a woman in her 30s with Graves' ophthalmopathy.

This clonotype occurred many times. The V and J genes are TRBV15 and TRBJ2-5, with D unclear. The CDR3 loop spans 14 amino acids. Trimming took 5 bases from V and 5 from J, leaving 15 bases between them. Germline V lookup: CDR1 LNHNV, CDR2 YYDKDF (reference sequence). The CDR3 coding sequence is TGTGCCACCAGCCCAAACCCAACCCAGGAGACCCAGTACTTC. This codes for CATSPNPTQETQYF. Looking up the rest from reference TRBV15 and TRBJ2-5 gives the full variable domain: DAMVIQNPRYQVTQFGKPVTLSCSQTLNHNVMYWYQQKSSQAPKLLFHYYDKDFNNEADTPDNFQSRRPNTSFCFLDIRSPGLGDTAMYLCATSPNPTQETQYFGPGTRLLVL.

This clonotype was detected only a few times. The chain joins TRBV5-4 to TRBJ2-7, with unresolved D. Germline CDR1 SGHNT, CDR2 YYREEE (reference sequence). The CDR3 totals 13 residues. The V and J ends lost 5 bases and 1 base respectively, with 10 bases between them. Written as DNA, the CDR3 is TGTGCCAGCAGAACTGACGATTCCTACGAGCAGTACTTC. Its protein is CASRTDDSYEQYF.

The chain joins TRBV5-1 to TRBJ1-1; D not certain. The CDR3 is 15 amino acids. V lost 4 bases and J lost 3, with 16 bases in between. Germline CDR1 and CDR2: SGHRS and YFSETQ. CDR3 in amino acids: CASSQENERYTEAFF. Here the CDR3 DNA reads TGCGCCAGCAGCCAAGAAAACGAAAGGTACACTGAAGCTTTCTTT.

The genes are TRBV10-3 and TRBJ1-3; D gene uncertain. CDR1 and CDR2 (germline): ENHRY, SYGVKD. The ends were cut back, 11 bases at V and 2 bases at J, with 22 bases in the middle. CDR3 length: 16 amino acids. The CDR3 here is CAFARQDPTTGNTIYF. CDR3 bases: TGTGCCTTCGCCCGTCAAGATCCCACTACTGGAAACACCATATATTTT.

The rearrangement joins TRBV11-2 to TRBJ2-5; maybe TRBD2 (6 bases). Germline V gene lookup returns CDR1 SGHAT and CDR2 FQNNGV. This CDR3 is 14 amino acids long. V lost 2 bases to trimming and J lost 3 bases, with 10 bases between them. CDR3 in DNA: TGTGCCAGCAGCTTAATCGGGAGAAAAGAGACCCAGTACTTC. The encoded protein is CASSLIGRKETQYF.

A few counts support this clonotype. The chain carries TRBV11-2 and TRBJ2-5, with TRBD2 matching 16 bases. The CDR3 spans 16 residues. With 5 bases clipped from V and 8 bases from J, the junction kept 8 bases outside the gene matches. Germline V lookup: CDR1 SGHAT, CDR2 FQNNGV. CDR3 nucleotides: TGTGCCAGCAGCCCGGGACTAGCGGGGGGGTCTAGTACCCAGTACTTC. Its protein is CASSPGLAGGSSTQYF.

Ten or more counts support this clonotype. The CDR3 region is CSARGGTNNQPQHF. Written as DNA, the CDR3 is TGCAGTGCTAGAGGTGGGACCAACAATCAGCCCCAGCATTTT. The rearrangement joins TRBV20-1 to TRBJ1-5, with a possible D match to TRBD1 (5 bases). V was trimmed by 1 base and J by 3 bases, leaving 10 bases between them. The germline gives CDR1 DFQATT, CDR2 SNEGSKA (reference sequence). The CDR3 totals 14 residues.

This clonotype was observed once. The CDR3 bases are TGTGCCAGCAGCTTATGGGCTAGCGGGGGCTTCCAAGAGACCCAGTACTTC. Protein sequence: CASSLWASGGFQETQYF. V gene TRBV7-2 combines with J gene TRBJ2-5, with 10 bases aligning to TRBD2. V was pared by 2 bases and J by 1 base, with 7 bases of the junction left unmatched. Germline loops: CDR1 SGHTA, CDR2 FQGNSA. This CDR3 region has 17 residues.

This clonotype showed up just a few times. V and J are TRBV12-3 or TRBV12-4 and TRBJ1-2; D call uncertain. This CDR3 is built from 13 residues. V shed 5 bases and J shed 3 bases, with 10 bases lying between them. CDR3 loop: CASSTGRDYGYTF. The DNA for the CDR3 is TGTGCCAGCAGTACTGGACGCGACTATGGCTACACCTTC.

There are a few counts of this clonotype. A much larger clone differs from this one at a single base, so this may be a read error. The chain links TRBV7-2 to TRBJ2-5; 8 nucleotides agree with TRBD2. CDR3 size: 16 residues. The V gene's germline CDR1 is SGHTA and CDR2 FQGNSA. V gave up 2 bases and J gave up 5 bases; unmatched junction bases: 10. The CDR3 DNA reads TGTGCCAGCAGCTTACTAGCGTTCCCGGGGGGGGAGACCCAGTACTTC. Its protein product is CASSLLAFPGGETQYF.

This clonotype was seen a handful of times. CDR3 region: CASSGGVPFNSPLHF. CDR3 nucleotides: TGCGCCAGCAGTGGAGGTGTTCCCTTTAATTCACCCCTCCACTTT. The rearrangement links TRBV5-1 to TRBJ1-6; no firm D call. Trimming stripped 5 bases from V and 6 bases from J, with 15 bases between. CDR1 is SGHRS, CDR2 YFSETQ, per germline. The CDR3 runs 15 residues.

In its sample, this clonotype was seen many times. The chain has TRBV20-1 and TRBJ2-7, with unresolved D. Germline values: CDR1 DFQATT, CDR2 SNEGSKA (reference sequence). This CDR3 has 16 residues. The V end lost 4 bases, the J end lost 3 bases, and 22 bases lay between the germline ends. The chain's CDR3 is CSATGWVRDAVYEQYF. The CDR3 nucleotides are TGCAGTGCTACTGGTTGGGTGCGCGACGCTGTCTACGAGCAGTACTTC.

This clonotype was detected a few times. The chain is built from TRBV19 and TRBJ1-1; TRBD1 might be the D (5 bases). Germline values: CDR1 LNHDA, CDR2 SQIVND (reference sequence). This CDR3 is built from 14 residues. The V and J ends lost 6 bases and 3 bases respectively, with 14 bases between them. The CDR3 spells CASRRGELDTEAFF. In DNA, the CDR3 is TGTGCCAGTAGGCGAGGGGAGCTGGACACTGAAGCTTTCTTT. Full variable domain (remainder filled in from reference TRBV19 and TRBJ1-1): DGGITQSPKYLFRKEGQNVTLSCEQNLNHDAMYWYRQDPGQGLRLIYYSQIVNDFQKGDIAEGYSVSREKKESFPLTVTSAQKNPTAFYLCASRRGELDTEAFFGQGTRLTVV.

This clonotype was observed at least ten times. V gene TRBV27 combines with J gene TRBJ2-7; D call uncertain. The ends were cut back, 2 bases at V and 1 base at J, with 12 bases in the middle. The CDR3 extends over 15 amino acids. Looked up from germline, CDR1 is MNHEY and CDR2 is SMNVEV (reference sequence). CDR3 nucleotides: TGTGCCAGCAGTTTAAAAGGGTTGGGATCCTACGAGCAGTACTTC. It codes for CASSLKGLGSYEQYF.

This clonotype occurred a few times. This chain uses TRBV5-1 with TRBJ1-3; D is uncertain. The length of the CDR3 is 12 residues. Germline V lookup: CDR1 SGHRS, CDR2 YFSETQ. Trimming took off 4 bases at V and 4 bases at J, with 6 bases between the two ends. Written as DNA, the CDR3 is TGCGCCAGCAGCGCCCCAGGAAACACCATATATTTT. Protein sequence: CASSAPGNTIYF.

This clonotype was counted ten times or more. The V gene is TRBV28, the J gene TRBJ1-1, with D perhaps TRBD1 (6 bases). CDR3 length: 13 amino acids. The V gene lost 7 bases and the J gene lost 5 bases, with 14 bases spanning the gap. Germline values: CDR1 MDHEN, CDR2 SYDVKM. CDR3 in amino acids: CASIKGGSTEAFF. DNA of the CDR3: TGTGCCAGCATCAAGGGGGGATCGACTGAAGCTTTCTTT.

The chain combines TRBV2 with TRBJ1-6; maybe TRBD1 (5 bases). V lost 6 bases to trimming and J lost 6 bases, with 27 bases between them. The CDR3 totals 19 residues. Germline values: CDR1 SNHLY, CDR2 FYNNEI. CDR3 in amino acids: CASREPRQGLKFGNSPLHF. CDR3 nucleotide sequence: TGTGCCAGCAGGGAGCCCCGGCAGGGACTCAAGTTCGGTAATTCACCCCTCCACTTT.

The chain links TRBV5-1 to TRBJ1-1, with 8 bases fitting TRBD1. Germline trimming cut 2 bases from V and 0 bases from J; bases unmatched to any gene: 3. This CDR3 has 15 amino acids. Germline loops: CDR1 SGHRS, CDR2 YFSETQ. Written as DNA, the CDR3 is TGCGCCAGCAGCTTTACGGGACAGGTGAACACTGAAGCTTTCTTT. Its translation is CASSFTGQVNTEAFF.

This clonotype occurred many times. The CDR3 nucleotides read TGTGCCAGCAGCTTAGTCCTCTCCGAGAACACTGAAGCTTTCTTT. Protein: CASSLVLSENTEAFF. V gene TRBV7-9 combines with J gene TRBJ1-1; D remains unclear. This CDR3 region has 15 residues. With 1 base removed from V and 1 base from J, the gap between germline ends came to 10 bases. Germline loops: CDR1 SEHNR, CDR2 FQNEAQ (reference sequence).

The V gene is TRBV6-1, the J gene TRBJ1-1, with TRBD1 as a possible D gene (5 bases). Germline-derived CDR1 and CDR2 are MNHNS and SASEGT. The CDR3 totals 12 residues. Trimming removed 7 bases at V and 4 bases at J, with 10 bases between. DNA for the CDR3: TGTGCCAGCACGATGGGGGGCACTGAAGCTTTCTTT. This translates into CASTMGGTEAFF.